This entry lists 22 T cell receptor beta chains sequenced from one sample in a study of T-cell reconstitution after alpha-beta-depleted transplantation in children. Molecular barcoding with unique molecular identifiers was used for the TCRbeta library. Via MiXCR, TCRdb re-called the PCR reads, giving one row per CDR3 protein. Here the sample spans approximately 490,000 distinct CDR3 sequences, about 10% being singletons. The source material was PBMCs, sampled before TCRalphabeta/CD19-depleted stem cell transplant. All receptors derive from a child aged 2-15 years with inherited bone marrow failure, due to receive a stem cell transplant.

This clonotype was detected many times. The chain recombines TRBV6-2 or TRBV6-3 with TRBJ2-1, with TRBD2 matching over 9 bases. Germline CDR1 is MNHEY and CDR2 is SVGEGT. V lost 8 bases to trimming and J lost 4 bases; unmatched junction nucleotides: 3. The CDR3 consists of 13 residues. The CDR3: CASCGRGYNEQFF. For the CDR3, the DNA is TGTGCCAGCTGCGGGAGGGGTTACAATGAGCAGTTCTTC.

CDR3 region: CASSIVRGPTEAFF. The CDR3 bases are TGTGCCAGTAGTATAGTGCGGGGCCCCACTGAAGCTTTCTTT. V is TRBV19 and J is TRBJ1-1, with D perhaps matching TRBD1 (5 bases). The CDR3 covers 14 residues. From germline, CDR1 is LNHDA and CDR2 SQIVND (reference sequence). Trimming pared 1 base from V and 4 bases from J, leaving 10 bases between. Based on the CDR3 plus reference TRBV19 and TRBJ1-1, the full variable domain is DGGITQSPKYLFRKEGQNVTLSCEQNLNHDAMYWYRQDPGQGLRLIYYSQIVNDFQKGDIAEGYSVSREKKESFPLTVTSAQKNPTAFYLCASSIVRGPTEAFFGQGTRLTVV.

J is TRBJ2-1 and V is TRBV6-2 or TRBV6-3, with D perhaps TRBD1 (6 bases). The CDR3 has 15 residues. V lost 6 bases to trimming and J lost 8 bases, with 20 bases between them. The germline CDR1 and CDR2 sequences are MNHEY and SVGEGT. CDR3 coding DNA: TGTGCCAGCAGCTCTACCGGGACAAGGACACATGAGCAGTTCTTC. As protein: CASSSTGTRTHEQFF.

This clonotype was seen at least ten times. The chain is built from TRBV18 and TRBJ1-5, with D tentatively TRBD1 (6 bases). V lost 3 bases and J 5 bases, leaving 8 bases between the germline ends. Germline-derived CDR1 and CDR2 are KGHSH and LQKENI. This CDR3 comprises 13 residues. The CDR3 loop reads CASSPRGDQPQHF. Here the CDR3 DNA reads TGTGCCAGCTCACCTAGGGGGGATCAGCCCCAGCATTTT.

This clonotype came up many times. The chain combines TRBV4-3 with TRBJ2-7; 11 nucleotides line up with TRBD2. The trim removed 3 bases at V and 4 bases at J, leaving 11 bases unmatched. The CDR3 consists of 17 residues. Per the germline V gene, CDR1 is LGHNA and CDR2 is YSLEER. As DNA, the CDR3 is TGCGCCAGCAGCCAGCACTTTAGCGGGAGGGCCGGATACGAGCAGTACTTC. Translated, it gives CASSQHFSGRAGYEQYF.

The V and J genes are TRBV27 and TRBJ2-7, with TRBD1 matching over 9 bases. The CDR3 is 17 residues long. Germline V gives CDR1 MNHEY, CDR2 SMNVEV (reference sequence). V gave up 5 bases and J gave up 1 base; unmatched junction bases: 12. CDR3 DNA: TGTGCCAGCAGTCTCTCACACGGGACAGGGTATTCCTACGAGCAGTACTTC. The encoded protein is CASSLSHGTGYSYEQYF.

This clonotype was observed at least ten times. This chain uses TRBV20-1 with TRBJ2-3; possible D gene TRBD1, 6 bases. With 4 bases removed from V and 2 bases from J, the gap between germline ends came to 19 bases. Germline assignment: CDR1 DFQATT and CDR2 SNEGSKA (reference sequence). CDR3 size: 16 residues. CDR3 amino acids: CSAINRASSSTDTQYF. CDR3 nucleotides: TGCAGTGCTATCAACAGGGCCTCTTCATCCACAGATACGCAGTATTTT.

This clonotype was seen repeatedly, ten times or more. This rearrangement joins TRBV7-9 to TRBJ2-1; 7 nucleotides match TRBD2. In germline, CDR1 is SEHNR, CDR2 FQNEAQ (reference sequence). V was clipped by 5 bases and J by 3 bases; unmatched bases: 7. This CDR3 is built from 15 residues. The CDR3 reads CASSRGLELYNEQFF. The CDR3 region has the DNA TGTGCCAGCAGCCGCGGACTAGAGCTCTACAATGAGCAGTTCTTC.

Ten or more counts support this clonotype. The chain uses TRBV20-1 and TRBJ2-7; D possibly corresponds to TRBD2 (6 bases). Trimming took 4 bases from V and 3 from J, leaving 13 bases between them. CDR3 length: 13 amino acids. CDR1 and CDR2 from the germline V gene are DFQATT and SNEGSKA (reference sequence). The CDR3 region has the DNA TGCAGTGCTATCAGGCAGGGAGGCTACGAGCAGTACTTC. Its protein product is CSAIRQGGYEQYF.

This clonotype has at least ten counts. The rearrangement uses TRBV6-5 and TRBJ2-3, with 9 bases fitting TRBD1. The ends lost 8 bases at V and 6 bases at J; junction bases unmatched: 9. CDR1 MNHEY and CDR2 SVGAGI come from the germline V gene. There are 14 residues in the CDR3. The CDR3 sequence: CASVFRDRDDTQYF. CDR3 bases: TGTGCCAGCGTTTTCCGGGACAGGGACGATACGCAGTATTTT.

The rearrangement uses TRBV29-1 and TRBJ2-7; D is uncertain. There are 12 residues in the CDR3. V gave up 4 bases and J gave up 2 bases, with 9 bases separating them. Germline CDR1 reads SQVTM; CDR2 reads ANQGSEA. CDR3 DNA: TGCAGCGTTGCATCCCAGACCTACGAGCAGTACTTC. Protein product: CSVASQTYEQYF.

In its sample, this clonotype was seen many times. As DNA, the CDR3 is TGTGCCAGCAGTCCTCACCGCGGGGGCTACAATGAGCAGTTCTTC. Translation: CASSPHRGGYNEQFF. The chain has TRBV28 and TRBJ2-1; 7 bases map to TRBD2. The CDR3 totals 15 residues. Per germline, CDR1 MDHEN and CDR2 SYDVKM. V trimming: 5 bases; J trimming: 3 bases; junction bases outside the gene matches: 7. Supplemented by reference TRBV28 and TRBJ2-1, the full variable domain reads DVKVTQSSRYLVKRTGEKVFLECVQDMDHENMFWYRQDPGLGLRLIYFSYDVKMKEKGDIPEGYSVSREKKERFSLILESASTNQTSMYLCASSPHRGGYNEQFFGPGTRLTVL.

There are many counts of this clonotype. The CDR3 protein is CASSSPGTASTDTQYF. The CDR3 bases are TGCGCCAGCAGCTCGCCAGGGACGGCCAGCACAGATACGCAGTATTTT. The chain carries TRBV5-1 and TRBJ2-3; either TRBD1 or TRBD2 may fit D (5 bases each). The CDR3 sequence is 16 residues long. CDR1 and CDR2 from the germline V gene are SGHRS and YFSETQ. The ends were cut back, 3 bases at V and 0 bases at J, with 14 bases in the middle.

The V and J genes are TRBV7-9 and TRBJ2-1; D might be TRBD2 (6 bases). Germline CDR1 reads SEHNR; CDR2 reads FQNEAQ (reference sequence). This CDR3 has 16 residues. Trimming stripped 5 bases from V and 6 bases from J, with 20 bases between. CDR3 coding DNA: TGTGCCAGCAGCCCCTTGACTAGGGTTATAGGCAATGAGCAGTTCTTC. Its protein is CASSPLTRVIGNEQFF. Based on the CDR3 plus reference TRBV7-9 and TRBJ2-1, the full variable domain is DTGVSQNPRHKITKRGQNVTFRCDPISEHNRLYWYRQTLGQGPEFLTYFQNEAQLEKSRLLSDRFSAERPKGSFSTLEIQRTEQGDSAMYLCASSPLTRVIGNEQFFGPGTRLTVL.

A remark on this clonotype: A junction end diverges from the germline sequence, so it may reflect a read error. The chain is built from TRBV28 and TRBJ1-5, with 7 bases that match TRBD1. The CDR3 is 16 amino acids. The V gene's germline CDR1 is MDHEN and CDR2 SYDVKM. CDR3 coding DNA: TGTGCCAGCAGCTTATTAACAGGGGATAGCAATCAGCCCCAGCATTTT. It codes for CASSLLTGDSNQPQHF.

V usage is TRBV3-1 and J usage is TRBJ2-1, with 9 bases aligning to TRBD1. Germline V lookup: CDR1 LGHDT, CDR2 YNNKEL (reference sequence). The CDR3 is made up of 17 amino acids. CDR3 in DNA: TGTACCTGCTGCCCAACAGGGGGCTACTCCTCCTACAATGAGCAGTTCTTC. Translated, it gives CTCCPTGGYSSYNEQFF.

This clonotype was detected many times. CDR3 sequence: CASSLGSFSTDTQYF. The CDR3 region has the DNA TGCGCCAGCAGCTTGGGGTCCTTTTCCACAGATACGCAGTATTTT. V usage is TRBV5-1 and J usage is TRBJ2-3; no firm D call. Germline V gene data show CDR1 as SGHRS and CDR2 as YFSETQ. The CDR3 contains 15 residues. The V gene lost 0 bases and the J gene lost 2 bases, with 10 bases spanning the gap. Using reference TRBV5-1 and TRBJ2-3 for the parts outside the CDR3, the full variable domain is KAGVTQTPRYLIKTRGQQVTLSCSPISGHRSVSWYQQTPGQGLQFLFEYFSETQRNKGNFPGRFSGRQFSNSRSEMNVSTLELGDSALYLCASSLGSFSTDTQYFGPGTRLTVL.

V is TRBV7-6 and J is TRBJ2-2, with D unclear. V was clipped by 8 bases and J by 8 bases, with 15 bases between them. The CDR3 runs to 13 residues. Per the germline V gene, CDR1 is SGHVS and CDR2 is FNYEAQ. The CDR3 sequence is CASLSSQLGELFF. Here the CDR3 DNA reads TGTGCCAGCCTTTCCTCCCAGTTGGGGGAGCTGTTTTTT.

This clonotype came up many times. The chain uses TRBV28 and TRBJ1-6; TRBD1 aligns across 7 bases. The CDR3 runs 15 residues. CDR1 MDHEN and CDR2 SYDVKM come from the germline V gene. V lost 4 bases to trimming and J lost 6 bases; unmatched junction nucleotides: 6. The DNA of the CDR3 is TGTGCCAGCAGTTCCGGGACAGTCTTTAATTCACCCCTCCACTTT. It is translated as CASSSGTVFNSPLHF.

For this clonotype: One base away lies a much larger clone, so this may be a sequencing read error. The chain is built from TRBV27 and TRBJ2-7, with TRBD1 as a possible D gene (6 bases). Trimming removed 5 bases at V and 5 bases at J, with 13 bases between. Germline V gene lookup returns CDR1 MNHEY and CDR2 SMNVEV (reference sequence). CDR3 size: 13 residues. In DNA, the CDR3 is TGTGCCAGCAGTAAACAGGGTCCCAACGAGCAGTACTTC. Translation: CASSKQGPNEQYF.

This clonotype was detected many times. The chain recombines TRBV4-2 with TRBJ2-3, with a weak D call TRBD2 (6 bases). Germline lookup yields CDR1 LGHNA and CDR2 YNFKEQ. Trimming removed 0 bases from V and 3 bases from J, with 13 bases in between. This CDR3 is 16 amino acids long. CDR3 DNA: TGTGCCAGCAGCCAAGATTTCGGGACTGAGACAGATACGCAGTATTTT. It codes for CASSQDFGTETDTQYF.

Ten or more counts support this clonotype. The V gene is TRBV7-8, the J gene TRBJ2-2; 8 bases agree with TRBD2. CDR1 is SGHVS and CDR2 is FQNEAQ in the germline V gene. V lost 3 bases to trimming and J lost 0 bases; unmatched junction nucleotides: 3. The CDR3 is 16 amino acids. The CDR3 nucleotides read TGTGCCAGCAGCTTCAGGCGGGAGGCGAACACCGGGGAGCTGTTTTTT. The encoded protein is CASSFRREANTGELFF.